This TCR beta chain was retrieved from a study of beta chain features in type 1 diabetes. What was sequenced were expressed TCRB transcripts, since all of the isolated RNA had been reverse transcribed. Mean read depth for naive, central memory and regulatory T cell samples was approximately 3.57 million reads. TCRdb keeps only in-frame clones here, not all; method: immunoSEQ multiplex PCR. In the table there are around 250,000 clones, 14% of which are singletons. Findings of the study overall: Patients' naive, central memory and Treg TCRB repertoires seemed closer to one another than those of healthy donors. Shortening that was moderate but significant affected the TCRB CDR3s of Type 1 diabetes patients in all four CD4+ subsets. A PCR bias possibly favoring shorter templates would apply equally to patients and controls.

Trimming took 6 bases from V and 5 from J; bases not matched to a gene: 18. The CDR3 spans 17 residues. Per germline, CDR1 SGHTA and CDR2 FQGNSA. Note on this clone: No antigen is known for it.

The chain couples TRBV7-2 to TRBJ2-5; 7 nucleotides agree with TRBD1. This TCR was recovered from a man aged 25-45 years with type 1 diabetes. What was sequenced was naive CD4+ T cells from blood. CDR3 in amino acids: CASSHNRGPLDWETQYF. CDR3 sequence (DNA): TGTGCCAGCAGTCATAACAGGGGCCCCTTGGATTGGGAGACCCAGTACTTC.